This T cell receptor (beta chain) is from a study of blood T cell repertoires in COVID-19. Looking at the study overall: Samples representing acute and convalescent COVID-19 were sourced from the United States, Italy and Spain.

How the authors handled the data: Nucleated cell number was recorded as an estimate derived from reference gene primer amplification. The method was immunoSEQ multiplex PCR; TCRdb's version includes in-frame clones alone and lacks a portion of them. V, J and clone size are those of that table, while D and trimming were read from the DNA. In the table there are about 110,000 clones, about two thirds of which are singletons. Germline CDR1 KGHSH, CDR2 LQKENI. J lost 2 bases, V lost 4 bases, and 5 bases had no gene match. The CDR3 has 16 amino acids. This sequence joins TRBV18 and TRBJ2-2, with 9 bases aligning to TRBD1. The sequenced sample was peripheral blood. This TCR derives from a woman in her thirties or forties with acute or convalescent COVID-19. In nucleotides, the CDR3 is TGTGCCAGCTCACGCACAGGGGGCGTAAACACCGGGGAGCTGTTTTTT. It yields the protein CASSRTGGVNTGELFF.